These 10 T cell receptor beta chains came from one sample sequenced in a study of cytomegalovirus exposure and HLA in healthy donors. The PCR had 60 Vbeta and 13 Jbeta primers. Generated by immunoSEQ multiplex PCR, the TCRdb table keeps only in-frame clones and is missing some. The sample has around 140,000 clones, 60% to 80% seen once. Sequencing was performed on PBMCs. The receptor set was obtained from a male donor in good health and CMV-seronegative.

The chain employs TRBV9 and TRBJ1-1; D call uncertain. From germline, CDR1 is SGDLS and CDR2 YYNGEE. The CDR3 totals 14 residues. The ends were cut back, 3 bases at V and 2 bases at J, with 11 bases in the middle. The DNA of the CDR3 is TGTGCCAGCAGCGCGTCCCCCACAAACACTGAAGCTTTCTTT. Its translation: CASSASPTNTEAFF.

This chain links TRBV2 with TRBJ1-5; TRBD1 might be the D (5 bases). CDR1 and CDR2 from the germline V gene are SNHLY and FYNNEI. The CDR3 covers 15 residues. V was clipped by 6 bases and J by 4 bases, with 16 bases between them. This chain's CDR3 is CASSAVAGRNQPQHF. DNA of the CDR3: TGTGCCAGCAGCGCCGTGGCAGGGAGGAATCAGCCCCAGCATTTT.

V gene TRBV7-8 combines with J gene TRBJ2-3, with 8 bases matching TRBD1. This CDR3 region has 16 residues. The J segment lost 5 bases and the V segment lost 2 bases, leaving 9 bases of the junction unmatched. Germline V gene lookup returns CDR1 SGHVS and CDR2 FQNEAQ. The CDR3 loop reads CASSLLVGQGRDTQYF. CDR3 nucleotide sequence: TGTGCCAGCAGCTTACTGGTCGGACAGGGTAGAGATACGCAGTATTTT.

V gene TRBV6-5 combines with J gene TRBJ1-1, with TRBD1 identical over 8 bases. The trim removed 0 bases at V and 3 bases at J, leaving 6 bases unmatched. CDR3 length: 16 residues. The germline gives CDR1 MNHEY, CDR2 SVGAGI. CDR3 loop: CASSYSDREVDTEAFF. The CDR3 nucleotides are TGTGCCAGCAGTTACTCGGACAGGGAGGTGGACACTGAAGCTTTCTTT.

The chain carries TRBV11-2 and TRBJ2-7, with 11 positions matching TRBD2. Trimming at V came to 4 bases and at J to 4 bases, leaving 3 bases not matched to a gene. Germline V lookup: CDR1 SGHAT, CDR2 FQNNGV. This CDR3 spans 14 amino acids. For the CDR3, the DNA is TGTGCCAGCAGCTCAACTAGCGGGGGTTACGAGCAGTACTTC. It translates to CASSSTSGGYEQYF.

The chain employs TRBV10-3 and TRBJ1-6, with D unresolved. The V end lost 3 bases, the J end lost 0 bases, and 9 bases lay between the germline ends. The CDR3 sequence is 16 residues long. Per the germline V gene, CDR1 is ENHRY and CDR2 is SYGVKD. The CDR3 loop is CAISDPGDSYNSPLHF. The CDR3 nucleotides read TGTGCCATCAGTGATCCGGGTGACTCCTATAATTCACCCCTCCACTTT.

The V and J genes are TRBV6-1 and TRBJ1-1; the match to TRBD1 covers 9 bases. Germline assignment: CDR1 MNHNS and CDR2 SASEGT. V shed 6 bases and J 1 base; nucleotides not matched to a gene: 6. CDR3 length equals 15 residues. In DNA, the CDR3 is TGTGCCAGCAGCCAACAGGGGGCAAGGAACACTGAAGCTTTCTTT. It yields the protein CASSQQGARNTEAFF.

The V call is TRBV10-3, the J call TRBJ1-1; 8 bases line up with TRBD1. Trimming at V came to 2 bases and at J to 3 bases, leaving 2 bases not matched to a gene. The length of the CDR3 is 14 residues. The germline V gene has CDR1 ENHRY and CDR2 SYGVKD. The CDR3: CAISELQGDTEAFF. CDR3 sequence (DNA): TGTGCCATCAGTGAGCTACAGGGGGACACTGAAGCTTTCTTT.

The V and J genes are TRBV5-1 and TRBJ2-3; 9 bases fit TRBD2. The V gene's germline CDR1 is SGHRS and CDR2 YFSETQ. The V segment lost 4 bases and the J segment 1 base; nucleotides outside the gene matches: 7. The CDR3 spans 16 residues. The CDR3 reads CASSQMAGGGTDTQYF. The CDR3 DNA reads TGCGCCAGCAGCCAAATGGCGGGGGGGGGCACAGATACGCAGTATTTT.

The chain links TRBV12-5 to TRBJ2-5; a weak D match, TRBD2 (6 bases). The germline gives CDR1 LGHNT, CDR2 FRNRAP. V was pared by 4 bases and J by 5 bases, with 14 bases between. The CDR3 extends over 14 amino acids. The CDR3 DNA follows: TGTGCTAGTGGTTCCTCCGGGGGATACGAGACCCAGTACTTC. It specifies CASGSSGGYETQYF.